This TCR beta chain was obtained from a study of PD-1 blockade in classical Hodgkin lymphoma. Regarding the study as a whole: When set against healthy donors, newly diagnosed patients were reported to show lower baseline TCR diversity. Nothing has yet pinned down what causes the repertoire differences, possibly disease activity or prior therapy.

V gave up 2 bases and J gave up 5 bases, with 9 bases separating them. The CDR3 covers 13 residues. CDR1 and CDR2 (germline): SGHVS, FQNEAQ. Comments on this clone: The antigen is unknown.

Time point indicated: newly diagnosed, previously untreated cHL patient sample. Thawed PBMCs were the source of CD4+ T cells, purified by magnetic negative selection. Comparison used PBMCs from newly diagnosed, untreated classical Hodgkin lymphoma. This table comes from immunoSEQ multiplex PCR, and its TCRdb copy is limited to in-frame clones, with some not included. The sample holds roughly 27,000 clones, more than 80% seen once. Material for sequencing was CD4+ T cells from blood. The chain links TRBV7-8 to TRBJ2-5, with D perhaps assigned TRBD1 or TRBD2 (5 bases each). The TCR was taken from a human donor with classical Hodgkin lymphoma. The CDR3 is CASSLRGGETQYF. The CDR3 bases are TGTGCCAGCAGCTTAAGGGGCGGGGAGACCCAGTACTTC. Drawing the rest from reference TRBV7-8 and TRBJ2-5, the complete variable domain is GAGVSQSPRYKVAKRGQDVALRCDPISGHVSLFWYQQALGQGPEFLTYFQNEAQLDKSGLPSDRFFAERPEGSVSTLKIQRTQQEDSAVYLCASSLRGGETQYFGPGTRLLVL.